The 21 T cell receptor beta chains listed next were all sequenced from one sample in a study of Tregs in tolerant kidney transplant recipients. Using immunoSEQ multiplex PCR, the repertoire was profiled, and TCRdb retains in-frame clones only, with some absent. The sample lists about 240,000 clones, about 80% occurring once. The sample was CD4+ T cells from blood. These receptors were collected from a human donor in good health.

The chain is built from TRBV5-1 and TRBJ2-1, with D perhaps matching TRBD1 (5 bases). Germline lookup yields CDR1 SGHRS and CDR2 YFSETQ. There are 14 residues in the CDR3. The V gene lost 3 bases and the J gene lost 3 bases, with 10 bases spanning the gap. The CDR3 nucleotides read TGCGCCAGCAGCTCCCCAGGGAACTACAATGAGCAGTTCTTC. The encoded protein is CASSSPGNYNEQFF.

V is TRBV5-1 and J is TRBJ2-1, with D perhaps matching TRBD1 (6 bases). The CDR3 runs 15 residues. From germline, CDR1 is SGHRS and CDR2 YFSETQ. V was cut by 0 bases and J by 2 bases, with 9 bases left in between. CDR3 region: CASSLEGVTYNEQFF. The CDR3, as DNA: TGCGCCAGCAGCTTGGAGGGGGTCACCTACAATGAGCAGTTCTTC.

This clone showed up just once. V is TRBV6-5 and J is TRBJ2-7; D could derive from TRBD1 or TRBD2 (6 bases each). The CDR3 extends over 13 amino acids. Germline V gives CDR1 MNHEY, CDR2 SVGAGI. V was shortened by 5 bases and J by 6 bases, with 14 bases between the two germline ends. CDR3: CASSEAGGGEQYF. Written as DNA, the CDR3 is TGTGCCAGCAGTGAAGCAGGAGGGGGCGAGCAGTACTTC.

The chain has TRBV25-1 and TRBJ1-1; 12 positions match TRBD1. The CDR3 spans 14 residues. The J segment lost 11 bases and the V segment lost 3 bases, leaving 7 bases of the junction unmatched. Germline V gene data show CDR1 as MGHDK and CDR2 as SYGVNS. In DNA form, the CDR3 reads TGTGCCAGCAGTGACACGGGGACAGGGGGCTTTGCTTTCTTT. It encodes CASSDTGTGGFAFF.

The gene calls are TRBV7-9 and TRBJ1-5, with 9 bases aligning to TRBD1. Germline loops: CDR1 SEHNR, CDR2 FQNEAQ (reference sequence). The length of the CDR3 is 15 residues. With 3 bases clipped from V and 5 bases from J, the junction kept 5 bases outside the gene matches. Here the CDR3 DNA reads TGTGCCAGCAGCTTGACAGGGGGTGAGGATCAGCCCCAGCATTTT. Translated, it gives CASSLTGGEDQPQHF.

The CDR3: CASSERGYSNSPLHF. For the CDR3, the DNA is TGTGCCAGCAGTGAGAGGGGATACAGTAATTCACCCCTCCACTTT. V and J are TRBV2 and TRBJ1-6; D may be TRBD1 (5 bases). The CDR3 spans 15 residues. Per the germline V gene, CDR1 is SNHLY and CDR2 is FYNNEI. V lost 3 bases, J lost 6 bases, and 12 bases lay in between.

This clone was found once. The CDR3 is CASSFAGRNQETQYF. The CDR3, as DNA: TGTGCCAGCAGCTTTGCGGGACGGAATCAAGAGACCCAGTACTTC. The chain has TRBV5-6 and TRBJ2-5, with D possibly being TRBD2 (6 bases). V gave up 2 bases and J gave up 2 bases, with 13 bases separating them. The length of the CDR3 is 15 residues. CDR1 and CDR2 from the germline V gene are SGHDT and YYEEEE.

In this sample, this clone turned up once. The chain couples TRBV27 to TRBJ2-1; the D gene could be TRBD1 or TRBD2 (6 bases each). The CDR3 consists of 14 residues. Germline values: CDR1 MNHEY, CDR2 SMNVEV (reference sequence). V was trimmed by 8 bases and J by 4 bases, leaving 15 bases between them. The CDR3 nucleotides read TGTGCCAGCGCCCGCGGGACACTTTACAATGAGCAGTTCTTC. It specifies CASARGTLYNEQFF.

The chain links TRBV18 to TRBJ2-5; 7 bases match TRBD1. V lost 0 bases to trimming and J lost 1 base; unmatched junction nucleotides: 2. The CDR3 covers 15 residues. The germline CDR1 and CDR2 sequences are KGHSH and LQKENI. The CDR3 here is CASSPPGTAQETQYF. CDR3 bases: TGTGCCAGCTCACCACCAGGGACAGCCCAAGAGACCCAGTACTTC.

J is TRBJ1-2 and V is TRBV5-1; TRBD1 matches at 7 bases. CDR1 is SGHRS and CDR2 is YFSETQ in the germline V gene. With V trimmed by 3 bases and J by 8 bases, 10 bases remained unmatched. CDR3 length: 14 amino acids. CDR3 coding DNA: TGCGCCAGCAGCTCCTCCGGGACAGAAGAGGGCTACACCTTC. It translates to CASSSSGTEEGYTF. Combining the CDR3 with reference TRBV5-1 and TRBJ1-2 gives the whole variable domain KAGVTQTPRYLIKTRGQQVTLSCSPISGHRSVSWYQQTPGQGLQFLFEYFSETQRNKGNFPGRFSGRQFSNSRSEMNVSTLELGDSALYLCASSSSGTEEGYTFGSGTRLTVV.

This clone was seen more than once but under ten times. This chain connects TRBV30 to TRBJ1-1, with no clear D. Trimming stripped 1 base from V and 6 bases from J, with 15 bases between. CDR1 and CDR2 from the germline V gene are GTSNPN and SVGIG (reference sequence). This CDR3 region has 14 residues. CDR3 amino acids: CAWSARAEYAEAFF. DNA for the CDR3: TGTGCCTGGAGTGCTCGGGCGGAGTACGCTGAAGCTTTCTTT.

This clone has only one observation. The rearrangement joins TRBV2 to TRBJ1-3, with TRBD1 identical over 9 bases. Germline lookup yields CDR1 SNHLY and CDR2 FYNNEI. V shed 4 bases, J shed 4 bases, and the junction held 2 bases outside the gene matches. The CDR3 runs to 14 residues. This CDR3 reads CASSGQGGGNTIYF. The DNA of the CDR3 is TGTGCCAGCAGTGGACAGGGGGGCGGAAACACCATATATTTT. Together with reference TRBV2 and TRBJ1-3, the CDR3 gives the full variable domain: EPEVTQTPSHQVTQMGQEVILRCVPISNHLYFYWYRQILGQKVEFLVSFYNNEISEKSEIFDDQFSVERPDGSNFTLKIRSTKLEDSAMYFCASSGQGGGNTIYFGEGSWLTVV.

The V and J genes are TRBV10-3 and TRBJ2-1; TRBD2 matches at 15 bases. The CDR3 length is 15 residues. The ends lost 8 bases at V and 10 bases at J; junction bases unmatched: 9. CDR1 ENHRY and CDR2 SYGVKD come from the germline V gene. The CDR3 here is CAIYHGLAGGYEQFF. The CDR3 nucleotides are TGTGCCATCTACCATGGACTAGCGGGGGGGTACGAGCAGTTCTTC.

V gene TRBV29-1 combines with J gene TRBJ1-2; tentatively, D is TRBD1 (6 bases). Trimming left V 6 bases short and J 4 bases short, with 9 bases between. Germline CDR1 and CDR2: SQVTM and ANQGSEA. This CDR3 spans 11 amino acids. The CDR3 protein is CSVWDIYGYTF. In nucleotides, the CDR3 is TGCAGCGTCTGGGACATCTATGGCTACACCTTC.

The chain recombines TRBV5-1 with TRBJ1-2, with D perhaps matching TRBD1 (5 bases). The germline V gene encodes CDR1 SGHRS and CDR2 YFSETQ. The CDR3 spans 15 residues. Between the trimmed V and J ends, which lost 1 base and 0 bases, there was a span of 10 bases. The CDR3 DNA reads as TGCGCCAGCAGCTTGAGGGGAAGCTCTAACTATGGCTACACCTTC. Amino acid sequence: CASSLRGSSNYGYTF. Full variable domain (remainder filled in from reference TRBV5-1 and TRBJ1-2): KAGVTQTPRYLIKTRGQQVTLSCSPISGHRSVSWYQQTPGQGLQFLFEYFSETQRNKGNFPGRFSGRQFSNSRSEMNVSTLELGDSALYLCASSLRGSSNYGYTFGSGTRLTVV.

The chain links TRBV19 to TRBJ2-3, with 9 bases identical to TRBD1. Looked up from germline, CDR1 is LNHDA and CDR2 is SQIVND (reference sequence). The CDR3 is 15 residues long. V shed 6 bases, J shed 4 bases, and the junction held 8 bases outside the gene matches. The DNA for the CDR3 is TGTGCCAGTAGCCCATACGGGGACAGGGCAGATACGCAGTATTTT. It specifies CASSPYGDRADTQYF.

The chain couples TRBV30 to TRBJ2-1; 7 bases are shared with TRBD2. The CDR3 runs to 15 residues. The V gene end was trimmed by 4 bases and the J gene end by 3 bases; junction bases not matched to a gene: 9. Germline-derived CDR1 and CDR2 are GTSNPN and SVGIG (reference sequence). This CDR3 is CAWNAETSIYNEQFF. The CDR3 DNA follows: TGTGCCTGGAATGCTGAGACTAGCATCTACAATGAGCAGTTCTTC.

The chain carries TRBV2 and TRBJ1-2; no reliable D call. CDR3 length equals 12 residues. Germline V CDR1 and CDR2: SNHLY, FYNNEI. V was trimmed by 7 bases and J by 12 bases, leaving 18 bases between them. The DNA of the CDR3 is TGTGCCAGCATGGGAGAGGTTTCTTACAACACCTTC. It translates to CASMGEVSYNTF.

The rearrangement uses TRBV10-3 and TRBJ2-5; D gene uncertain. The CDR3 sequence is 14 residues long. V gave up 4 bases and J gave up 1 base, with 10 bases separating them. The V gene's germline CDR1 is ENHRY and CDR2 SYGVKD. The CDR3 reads CAISVGPSQETQYF. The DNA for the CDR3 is TGTGCCATCAGTGTAGGACCTTCCCAAGAGACCCAGTACTTC.

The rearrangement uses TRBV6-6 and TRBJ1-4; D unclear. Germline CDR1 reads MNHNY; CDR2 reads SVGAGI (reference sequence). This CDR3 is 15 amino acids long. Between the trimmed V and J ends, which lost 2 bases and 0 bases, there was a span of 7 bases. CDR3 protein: CASSYGWATNEKLFF. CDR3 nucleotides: TGTGCCAGCAGTTACGGGTGGGCAACTAATGAAAAACTGTTTTTT.

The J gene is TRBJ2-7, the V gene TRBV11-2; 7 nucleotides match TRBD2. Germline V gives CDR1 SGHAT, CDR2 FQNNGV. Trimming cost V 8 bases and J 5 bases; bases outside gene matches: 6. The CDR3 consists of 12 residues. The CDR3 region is CASSGAGDEQYF. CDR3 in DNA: TGTGCCAGCTCTGGGGCGGGGGACGAGCAGTACTTC. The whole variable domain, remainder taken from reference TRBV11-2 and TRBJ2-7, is EAGVAQSPRYKIIEKRQSVAFWCNPISGHATLYWYQQILGQGPKLLIQFQNNGVVDDSQLPKDRFSAERLKGVDSTLKIQPAKLEDSAVYLCASSGAGDEQYFGPGTRLTVT.